A single sample is the source of the 25 T cell receptor beta chains below, sequenced in a study of cytomegalovirus exposure and HLA in healthy donors. It was with 60 Vbeta and 13 Jbeta primers that the PCR ran. Here immunoSEQ multiplex PCR was the method, and the copy in TCRdb shows in-frame clones only, minus some. The repertoire holds roughly 150,000 clones, 60% to 80% seen once, with roughly 0.7% in the top ten. The sequencing input was PBMCs. These receptors all stem from a male donor in good health and CMV-seronegative.

The CDR3 protein is CASRDSLTRNTEAFF. For the CDR3, the DNA is TGTGCCAGCAGGGACAGCCTTACCCGGAACACTGAAGCTTTCTTT. The chain carries TRBV6-1 and TRBJ1-1, with a weak D call TRBD1 (6 bases). Germline CDR1 reads MNHNS; CDR2 reads SASEGT. V shed 6 bases and J shed 1 base, with 15 bases lying between them. CDR3 length: 15 amino acids.

This clone was counted a single time. This rearrangement joins TRBV29-1 to TRBJ1-1; D not certain. This CDR3 region has 12 residues. V was pared by 4 bases and J by 1 base, with 7 bases between. Germline lookup yields CDR1 SQVTM and CDR2 ANQGSEA. The CDR3 sequence: CSVVIPNTEAFF. The CDR3 DNA sequence: TGCAGCGTTGTCATCCCGAACACTGAAGCTTTCTTT.

The rearrangement uses TRBV5-6 and TRBJ2-1; D is possibly TRBD2 (5 bases). V was trimmed by 4 bases and J by 7 bases, leaving 12 bases between them. The germline V gene encodes CDR1 SGHDT and CDR2 YYEEEE. The CDR3 covers 13 residues. This chain's CDR3 is CASSPTGKNEQFF. The CDR3 nucleotides are TGTGCCAGCAGCCCAACGGGAAAGAATGAGCAGTTCTTC.

The rearrangement links TRBV4-1 to TRBJ1-1; D perhaps matches TRBD1 (5 bases). Germline V gene sequence: CDR1 MGHRA, CDR2 YSYEKL. V dropped 3 bases and J dropped 4 bases, with 18 bases sitting between them. This CDR3 is 16 amino acids long. The CDR3 sequence is CASSHPPSRAGTEAFF. The CDR3 bases are TGCGCCAGCAGCCACCCCCCCAGCAGGGCCGGCACTGAAGCTTTCTTT.

V gene TRBV9 combines with J gene TRBJ1-2, with D unclear. Deletions cut 3 bases from V and 8 bases from J, with 17 bases between. The CDR3 is 14 amino acids. The V gene's germline CDR1 is SGDLS and CDR2 YYNGEE. The CDR3 DNA is TGTGCCAGCAGCGAGACACCAACCCACTTGGGCTACACCTTC. This encodes CASSETPTHLGYTF. Full variable domain (rest looked up from reference TRBV9 and TRBJ1-2): DSGVTQTPKHLITATGQRVTLRCSPRSGDLSVYWYQQSLDQGLQFLIQYYNGEERAKGNILERFSAQQFPDLHSELNLSSLELGDSALYFCASSETPTHLGYTFGSGTRLTVV.

The V call is TRBV9, the J call TRBJ2-5, with D perhaps matching TRBD2 (6 bases). Trimming cost V 4 bases and J 2 bases, with 15 bases left between them. Germline V gene sequence: CDR1 SGDLS, CDR2 YYNGEE. The CDR3 has 15 amino acids. In nucleotides, the CDR3 is TGTGCCAGCAGCCGGGGCCCCCGGGGGCAAGAGACCCAGTACTTC. Translated, it gives CASSRGPRGQETQYF. Full variable domain (outside the CDR3, taken from reference TRBV9 and TRBJ2-5): DSGVTQTPKHLITATGQRVTLRCSPRSGDLSVYWYQQSLDQGLQFLIQYYNGEERAKGNILERFSAQQFPDLHSELNLSSLELGDSALYFCASSRGPRGQETQYFGPGTRLLVL.

This clone was seen once. The chain links TRBV18 to TRBJ1-4; unclear D gene. The ends were cut back, 1 base at V and 5 bases at J, with 5 bases in the middle. Germline V gene data show CDR1 as KGHSH and CDR2 as LQKENI. This CDR3 is built from 13 residues. The CDR3 DNA reads TGTGCCAGCTCACCACTGACAAATGAAAAACTGTTTTTT. It encodes CASSPLTNEKLFF. Combining the CDR3 with reference TRBV18 and TRBJ1-4 gives the whole variable domain NAGVMQNPRHLVRRRGQEARLRCSPMKGHSHVYWYRQLPEEGLKFMVYLQKENIIDESGMPKERFSAEFPKEGPSILRIQQVVRGDSAAYFCASSPLTNEKLFFGSGTQLSVL.

This chain joins TRBV6-1 and TRBJ2-1, with 11 positions matching TRBD2. V was pared by 4 bases and J by 6 bases, with 2 bases of the junction left unmatched. The CDR3 spans 14 residues. Looked up from germline, CDR1 is MNHNS and CDR2 is SASEGT. The CDR3 DNA is TGTGCCAGCAGTGTTAGCGGGGGGGCCAATGAGCAGTTCTTC. Translation: CASSVSGGANEQFF.

V usage is TRBV12-5 and J usage is TRBJ1-2; a weak D match, TRBD1 (6 bases). The CDR3 consists of 14 residues. CDR1 is LGHNT and CDR2 is FRNRAP in the germline V gene. With 3 bases removed from V and 4 bases from J, the gap between germline ends came to 12 bases. As DNA, the CDR3 is TGTGCTAGTGGTTTACGGACAGATGCCTATGGCTACACCTTC. Residues: CASGLRTDAYGYTF. Full variable domain (rest looked up from reference TRBV12-5 and TRBJ1-2): DARVTQTPRHKVTEMGQEVTMRCQPILGHNTVFWYRQTMMQGLELLAYFRNRAPLDDSGMPKDRFSAEMPDATLATLKIQPSEPRDSAVYFCASGLRTDAYGYTFGSGTRLTVV.

The chain carries TRBV10-3 and TRBJ2-6; 10 bases map to TRBD2. The CDR3 extends over 17 amino acids. Losses at the gene ends were 6 bases for V and 0 bases for J; bases not matched to a gene: 5. Germline V CDR1 and CDR2: ENHRY, SYGVKD. This CDR3 reads CAISVAGGNSGANVLTF. The CDR3, as DNA: TGTGCCATCAGCGTAGCGGGGGGTAACTCTGGGGCCAACGTCCTGACTTTC.

The gene calls are TRBV7-8 and TRBJ2-1; D may be TRBD2 (6 bases). The germline V gene encodes CDR1 SGHVS and CDR2 FQNEAQ. This CDR3 has 14 amino acids. Trimming left V 2 bases short and J 6 bases short, with 11 bases between. The CDR3 DNA follows: TGTGCCAGCAGCTTATCCTCTAGCGTCAATGAGCAGTTCTTC. Protein product: CASSLSSSVNEQFF.

The chain carries TRBV6-5 and TRBJ1-2, with 9 bases fitting TRBD1. CDR1 MNHEY and CDR2 SVGAGI come from the germline V gene. The J segment lost 5 bases and the V segment lost 5 bases, leaving 6 bases of the junction unmatched. The CDR3 has 14 residues. CDR3 nucleotide sequence: TGTGCCAGCAGTACGGACAGGGGACTTTATGGCTACACCTTC. This translates into CASSTDRGLYGYTF.

This clone was seen just once. V and J are TRBV7-3 and TRBJ2-6; a possible D gene is TRBD1 (5 bases). CDR3 length equals 16 residues. In germline, CDR1 is SGHTA, CDR2 FQGTGA. The V and J ends lost 1 base and 3 bases respectively, with 10 bases between them. CDR3 sequence reads: CASSLIGVVGANVLTF. CDR3 DNA: TGTGCCAGCAGCTTAATAGGGGTGGTTGGGGCCAACGTCCTGACTTTC.

This sequence joins TRBV4-3 and TRBJ2-2; 7 bases line up with TRBD2. Germline-derived CDR1 and CDR2 are LGHNA and YSLEER. The junction had 6 bases not matched to a gene; V was cut back by 0 bases and J by 5 bases. The CDR3 is 16 residues long. CDR3 in amino acids: CASSQEPGAGTGELFF. The DNA of the CDR3 is TGCGCCAGCAGCCAAGAACCGGGAGCGGGAACCGGGGAGCTGTTTTTT.

The chain uses TRBV23-1 and TRBJ2-2; 9 bases align to TRBD1. TRBV23-1 is an open reading frame whose function is uncertain. The CDR3 consists of 17 residues. V trimming: 4 bases; J trimming: 1 base; junction bases outside the gene matches: 7. The CDR3 region has the DNA TGCGCCAGCAGTCCCGACCCGGACAGGGGGAACACCGGGGAGCTGTTTTTT. It is translated as CASSPDPDRGNTGELFF.

The genes are TRBV30 and TRBJ2-1; a weak D match, TRBD2 (6 bases). The V and J ends lost 3 bases and 0 bases respectively, with 9 bases between them. The CDR3 runs 14 residues. Germline CDR1 is GTSNPN and CDR2 is SVGIG (reference sequence). This chain's CDR3 is CAWSHGGSYNEQFF. CDR3 coding DNA: TGTGCCTGGAGCCACGGGGGCTCCTACAATGAGCAGTTCTTC.

The chain couples TRBV14 to TRBJ2-5; 11 bases line up with TRBD2. Trimming at V came to 6 bases and at J to 8 bases, leaving 26 bases not matched to a gene. Germline lookup yields CDR1 SGHDN and CDR2 FVKESK. This CDR3 spans 20 amino acids. CDR3 loop: CASRYSGRALPTTNAGTQYF. Written as DNA, the CDR3 is TGTGCCAGCAGGTATAGCGGGAGGGCGCTGCCGACTACTAATGCAGGTACCCAGTACTTC.

The rearrangement joins TRBV30 to TRBJ2-5, with D perhaps TRBD2 (7 bases). Trimming cost V 0 bases and J 4 bases, with 15 bases left between them. Germline loops: CDR1 GTSNPN, CDR2 SVGIG (reference sequence). The CDR3 spans 15 residues. CDR3 sequence reads: CAWSVFGGAGETQYF. For the CDR3, the DNA is TGTGCCTGGAGTGTTTTTGGGGGGGCGGGAGAGACCCAGTACTTC.

The chain links TRBV2 to TRBJ1-2; the D gene is possibly TRBD1 (5 bases). Trimming stripped 8 bases from V and 2 bases from J, with 15 bases between. This CDR3 region has 14 residues. Germline assignment: CDR1 SNHLY and CDR2 FYNNEI. This chain's CDR3 is CASSPFTGNYGYTF. The CDR3 DNA reads as TGTGCCAGCTCCCCCTTCACAGGCAACTATGGCTACACCTTC.

The J gene is TRBJ1-1, the V gene TRBV21-1; TRBD1, the D gene given by the table, was not confirmed from the DNA. TRBV21-1 is shown as a pseudogene. The CDR3 is 14 amino acids. The CDR3 sequence is CASSTDRVNTEAFF. The CDR3 coding sequence is TGTGCCAGCAGCACTGACAGGGTGAACACTGAAGCTTTCTTT.

The sample holds one count of this clone. This chain joins TRBV2 and TRBJ2-1; weak D call: TRBD1 (6 bases). The CDR3 runs to 13 residues. With 3 bases removed from V and 7 bases from J, the gap between germline ends came to 10 bases. Per germline, CDR1 SNHLY and CDR2 FYNNEI. This CDR3 is CASSELQGNEQFF. Written as DNA, the CDR3 is TGTGCCAGCAGTGAGTTGCAGGGGAATGAGCAGTTCTTC.

The chain joins TRBV5-4 to TRBJ2-2, with 7 bases that match TRBD2. V dropped 4 bases and J dropped 0; count of bases not matched to a gene: 12. CDR3 size: 18 residues. In germline, CDR1 is SGHNT, CDR2 YYREEE (reference sequence). CDR3 DNA sequence: TGTGCCAGCAGCCCACCGGGACTACCAAGTCCGAACACCGGGGAGCTGTTTTTT. It translates to CASSPPGLPSPNTGELFF.

The J gene is TRBJ2-5, the V gene TRBV28; 13 nucleotides match TRBD2. Germline V CDR1 and CDR2: MDHEN, SYDVKM. The CDR3 is 17 residues long. J was trimmed by 3 bases and V by 3 bases; bases with no gene match: 7. The CDR3 DNA follows: TGTGCCAGCAGTTTTATTGGGACTAGCGGGATTAAAGAGACCCAGTACTTC. Protein: CASSFIGTSGIKETQYF.

The chain joins TRBV10-3 to TRBJ1-5, with D unresolved. The CDR3 is made up of 14 amino acids. With 0 bases removed from V and 4 bases from J, the gap between germline ends came to 7 bases. Germline CDR1 reads ENHRY; CDR2 reads SYGVKD. Here the CDR3 reads CAISESRGNQPQHF. CDR3 DNA: TGTGCCATCAGTGAGTCGCGAGGAAATCAGCCCCAGCATTTT.

With respect to this clone: The same CDR3 is also encoded by other DNA sequences in this sample. CDR3 sequence: CASSPGLAGGNEQFF. Written as DNA, the CDR3 is TGTGCCAGCTCACCGGGACTAGCGGGAGGCAATGAGCAGTTCTTC. This chain links TRBV18 with TRBJ2-1, with 15 bases identical to TRBD2. Trimming cost V 3 bases and J 6 bases; bases outside gene matches: 0. This CDR3 is built from 15 residues. CDR1 is KGHSH and CDR2 is LQKENI in the germline V gene. The complete variable domain, with remaining parts taken from reference TRBV18 and TRBJ2-1, reads NAGVMQNPRHLVRRRGQEARLRCSPMKGHSHVYWYRQLPEEGLKFMVYLQKENIIDESGMPKERFSAEFPKEGPSILRIQQVVRGDSAAYFCASSPGLAGGNEQFFGPGTRLTVL.